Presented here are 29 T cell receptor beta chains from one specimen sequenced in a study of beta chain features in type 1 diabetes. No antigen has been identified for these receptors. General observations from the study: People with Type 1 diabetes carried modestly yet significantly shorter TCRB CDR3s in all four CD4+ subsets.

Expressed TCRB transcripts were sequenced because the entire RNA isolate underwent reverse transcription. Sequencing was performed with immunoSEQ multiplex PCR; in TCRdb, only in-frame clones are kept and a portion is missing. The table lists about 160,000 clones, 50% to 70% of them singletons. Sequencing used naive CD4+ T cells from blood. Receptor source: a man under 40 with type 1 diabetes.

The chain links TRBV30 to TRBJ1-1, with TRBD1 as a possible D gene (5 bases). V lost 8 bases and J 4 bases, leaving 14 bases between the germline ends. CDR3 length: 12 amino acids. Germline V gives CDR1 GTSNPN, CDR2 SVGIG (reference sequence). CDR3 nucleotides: TGTGCCGGGACCATAGGAATCACTGAAGCTTTCTTT. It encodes CAGTIGITEAFF.

CDR3 loop: CASSRTGDKNIQYF. CDR3 in DNA: TGTGCCAGCAGTAGAACAGGGGACAAAAACATTCAGTACTTC. V gene TRBV28 combines with J gene TRBJ2-4, with 7 bases matching TRBD1. CDR3 length: 14 amino acids. The V gene's germline CDR1 is MDHEN and CDR2 SYDVKM. The V gene end was trimmed by 5 bases and the J gene end by 3 bases; junction bases not matched to a gene: 4.

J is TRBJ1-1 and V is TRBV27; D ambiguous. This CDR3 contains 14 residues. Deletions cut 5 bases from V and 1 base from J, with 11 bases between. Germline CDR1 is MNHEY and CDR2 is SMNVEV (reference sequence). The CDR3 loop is CASSLTIGNTEAFF. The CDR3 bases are TGTGCCAGCAGTCTTACTATCGGGAACACTGAAGCTTTCTTT.

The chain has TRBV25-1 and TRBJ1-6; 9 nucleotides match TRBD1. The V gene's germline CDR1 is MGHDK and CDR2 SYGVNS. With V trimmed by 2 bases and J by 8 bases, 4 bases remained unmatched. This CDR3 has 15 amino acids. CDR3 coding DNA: TGTGCCAGCAGTGAACTAGGACAGGGGTATTCACCCCTCCACTTT. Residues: CASSELGQGYSPLHF.

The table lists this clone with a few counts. This chain's CDR3 is CASSAQETQYF. As DNA, the CDR3 is TGTGCCAGCAGCGCTCAAGAGACCCAGTACTTC. The chain combines TRBV9 with TRBJ2-5; D remains unclear. Germline values: CDR1 SGDLS, CDR2 YYNGEE. This CDR3 is 11 amino acids long. V lost 3 bases, J lost 2 bases, and 2 bases lay in between.

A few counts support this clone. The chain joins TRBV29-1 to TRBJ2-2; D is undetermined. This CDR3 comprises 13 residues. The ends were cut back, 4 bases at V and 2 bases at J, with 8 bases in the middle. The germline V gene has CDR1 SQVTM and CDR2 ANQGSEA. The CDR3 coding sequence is TGCAGCGTTGTGCATGCAAACACCGGGGAGCTGTTTTTT. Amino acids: CSVVHANTGELFF.

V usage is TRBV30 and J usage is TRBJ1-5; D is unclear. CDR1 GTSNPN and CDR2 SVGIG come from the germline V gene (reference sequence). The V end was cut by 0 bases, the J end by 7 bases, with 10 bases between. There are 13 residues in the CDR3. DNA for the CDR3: TGTGCCTGGAGTGTATCAGGCGGACAGCCCCAGCATTTT. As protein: CAWSVSGGQPQHF.

DNA for the CDR3: TGTGCCTGGAGTCCCCCGCCCGAGGAAAAACTGTTTTTT. The encoded protein is CAWSPPPEEKLFF. The chain is built from TRBV30 and TRBJ1-4, with no clear D. Germline loops: CDR1 GTSNPN, CDR2 SVGIG (reference sequence). The CDR3 sequence is 13 residues long. Deletions cut 2 bases from V and 8 bases from J, with 12 bases between.

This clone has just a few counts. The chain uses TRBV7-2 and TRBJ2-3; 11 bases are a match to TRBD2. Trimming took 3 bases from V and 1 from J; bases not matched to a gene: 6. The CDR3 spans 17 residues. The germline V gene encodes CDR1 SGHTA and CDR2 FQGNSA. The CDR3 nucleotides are TGTGCCAGCAGCTTCCGACTAGCGGGGCTTGGCACAGATACGCAGTATTTT. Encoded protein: CASSFRLAGLGTDTQYF.

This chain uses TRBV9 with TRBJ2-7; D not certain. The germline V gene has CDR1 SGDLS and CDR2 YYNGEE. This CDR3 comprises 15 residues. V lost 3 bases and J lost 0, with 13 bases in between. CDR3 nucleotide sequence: TGTGCCAGCAGCGCGGACGGTAGGAGCTCCTACGAGCAGTACTTC. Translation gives CASSADGRSSYEQYF.

Written as DNA, the CDR3 is TGCGCCAGCAGTCAATCGTCCAGGGATAACACTGAAGCTTTCTTT. Translation gives CASSQSSRDNTEAFF. The chain has TRBV23-1 and TRBJ1-1, with D tentatively TRBD1 (5 bases). TRBV23-1 is an open reading frame, and its role is uncertain. V was trimmed by 0 bases and J by 2 bases, leaving 10 bases between them. The CDR3 length is 15 residues.

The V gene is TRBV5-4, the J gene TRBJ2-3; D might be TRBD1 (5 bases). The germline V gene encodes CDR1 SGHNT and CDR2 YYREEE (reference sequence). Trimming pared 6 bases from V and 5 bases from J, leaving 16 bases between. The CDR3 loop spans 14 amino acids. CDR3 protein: CASTRESREDTQYF. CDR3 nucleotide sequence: TGTGCCAGCACCAGGGAATCTAGGGAAGATACGCAGTATTTT. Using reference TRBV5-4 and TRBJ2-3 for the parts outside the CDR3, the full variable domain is ETGVTQSPTHLIKTRGQQVTLRCSSQSGHNTVSWYQQALGQGPQFIFQYYREEENGRGNFPPRFSGLQFPNYSSELNVNALELDDSALYLCASTRESREDTQYFGPGTRLTVL.

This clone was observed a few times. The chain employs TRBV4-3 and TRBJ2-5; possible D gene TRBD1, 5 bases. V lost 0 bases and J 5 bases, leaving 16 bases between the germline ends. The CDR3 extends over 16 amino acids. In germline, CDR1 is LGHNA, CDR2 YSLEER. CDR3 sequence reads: CASSQDDTGLGETQYF. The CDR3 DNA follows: TGCGCCAGCAGCCAAGATGACACAGGCTTGGGCGAGACCCAGTACTTC.

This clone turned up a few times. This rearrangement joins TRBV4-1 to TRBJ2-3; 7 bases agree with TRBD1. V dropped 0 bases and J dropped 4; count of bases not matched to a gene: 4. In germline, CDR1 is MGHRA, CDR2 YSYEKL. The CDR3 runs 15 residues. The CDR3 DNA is TGCGCCAGCAGCCAAGATAAGACAGGGCCAGATACGCAGTATTTT. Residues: CASSQDKTGPDTQYF.

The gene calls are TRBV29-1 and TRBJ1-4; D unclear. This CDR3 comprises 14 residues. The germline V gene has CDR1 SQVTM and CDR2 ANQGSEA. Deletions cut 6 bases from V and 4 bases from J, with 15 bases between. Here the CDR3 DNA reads TGCAGCGTCTCCGGTGGGCAGTTTAATGAAAAACTGTTTTTT. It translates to CSVSGGQFNEKLFF.

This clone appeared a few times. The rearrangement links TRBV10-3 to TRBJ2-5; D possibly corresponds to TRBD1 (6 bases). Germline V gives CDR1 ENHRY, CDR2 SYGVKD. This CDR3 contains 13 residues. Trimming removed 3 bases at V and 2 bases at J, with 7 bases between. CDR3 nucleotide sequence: TGTGCCATCAGTGAAGGACAGCAAGAGACCCAGTACTTC. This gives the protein CAISEGQQETQYF.

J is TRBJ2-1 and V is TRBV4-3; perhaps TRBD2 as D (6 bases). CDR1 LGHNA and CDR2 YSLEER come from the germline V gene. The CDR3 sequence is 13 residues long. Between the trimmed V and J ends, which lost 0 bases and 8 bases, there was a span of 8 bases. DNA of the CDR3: TGCGCCAGCAGCCAAGATCGCGGGGATGAGCAGTTCTTC. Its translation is CASSQDRGDEQFF.

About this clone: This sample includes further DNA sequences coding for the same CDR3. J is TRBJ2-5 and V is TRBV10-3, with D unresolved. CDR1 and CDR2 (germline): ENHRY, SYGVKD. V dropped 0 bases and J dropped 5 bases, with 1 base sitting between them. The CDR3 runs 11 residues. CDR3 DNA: TGTGCCATCAGTGAGTCGGAGACCCAGTACTTC. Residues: CAISESETQYF.

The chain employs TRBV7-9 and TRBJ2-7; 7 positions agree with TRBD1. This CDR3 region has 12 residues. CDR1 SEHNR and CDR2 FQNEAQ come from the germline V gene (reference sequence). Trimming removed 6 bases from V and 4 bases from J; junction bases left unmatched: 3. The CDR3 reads CASRGGAYEQYF. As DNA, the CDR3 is TGTGCCAGCAGAGGGGGCGCATACGAGCAGTACTTC.

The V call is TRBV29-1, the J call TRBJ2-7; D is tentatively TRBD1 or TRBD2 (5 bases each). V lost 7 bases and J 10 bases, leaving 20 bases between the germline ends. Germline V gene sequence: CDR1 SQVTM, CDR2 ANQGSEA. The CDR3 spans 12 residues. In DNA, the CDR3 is TGCAGCGCCTTGTCTACACAGAGGGGTCAGTACTTC. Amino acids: CSALSTQRGQYF.

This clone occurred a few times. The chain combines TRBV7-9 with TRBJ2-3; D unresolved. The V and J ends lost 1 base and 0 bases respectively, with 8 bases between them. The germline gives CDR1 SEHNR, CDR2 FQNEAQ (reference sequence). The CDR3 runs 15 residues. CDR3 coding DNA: TGTGCCAGCAGCTTAGTGTTTGGAAGCACAGATACGCAGTATTTT. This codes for CASSLVFGSTDTQYF.

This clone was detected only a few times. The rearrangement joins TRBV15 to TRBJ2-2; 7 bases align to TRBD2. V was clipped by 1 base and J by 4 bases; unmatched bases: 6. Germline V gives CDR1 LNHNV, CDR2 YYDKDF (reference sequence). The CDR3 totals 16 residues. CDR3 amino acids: CATSRGLAGRTGELFF. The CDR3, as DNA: TGTGCCACCAGCAGAGGACTAGCCGGTCGCACCGGGGAGCTGTTTTTT.

Here the CDR3 DNA reads TGCGCCAGCAGCCGGGGGATTAATGAAAAACTGTTTTTT. Its translation is CASSRGINEKLFF. The chain recombines TRBV4-3 with TRBJ1-4; perhaps TRBD1 as D (5 bases). CDR3 length: 13 residues. Germline loops: CDR1 LGHNA, CDR2 YSLEER. Trimming removed 4 bases at V and 4 bases at J, with 7 bases between.

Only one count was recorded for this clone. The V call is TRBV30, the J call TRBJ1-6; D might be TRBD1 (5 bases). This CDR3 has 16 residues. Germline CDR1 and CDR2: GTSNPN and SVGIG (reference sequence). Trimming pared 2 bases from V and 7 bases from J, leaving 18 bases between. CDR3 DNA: TGTGCCTGGAGTAATAAGGGGACCAAGGGAAATTCACCCCTCCACTTT. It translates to CAWSNKGTKGNSPLHF.

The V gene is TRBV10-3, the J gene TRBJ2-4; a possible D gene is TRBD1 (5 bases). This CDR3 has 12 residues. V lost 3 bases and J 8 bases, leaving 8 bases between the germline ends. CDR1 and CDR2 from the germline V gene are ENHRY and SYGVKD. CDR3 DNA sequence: TGTGCCATCAGTGACAGGGATGACATTCAGTACTTC. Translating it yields CAISDRDDIQYF.

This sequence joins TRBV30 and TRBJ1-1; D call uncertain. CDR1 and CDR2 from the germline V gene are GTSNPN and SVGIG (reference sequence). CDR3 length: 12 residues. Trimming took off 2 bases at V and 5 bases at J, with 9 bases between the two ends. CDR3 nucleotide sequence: TGTGCCTGGAGTAAGAGGGAAACTGAAGCTTTCTTT. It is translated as CAWSKRETEAFF.

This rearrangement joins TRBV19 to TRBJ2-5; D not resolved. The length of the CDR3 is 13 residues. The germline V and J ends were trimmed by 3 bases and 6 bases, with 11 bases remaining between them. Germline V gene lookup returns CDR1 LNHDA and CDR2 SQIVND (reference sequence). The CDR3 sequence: CASSIGGRQTQYF. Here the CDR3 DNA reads TGTGCCAGTAGTATCGGTGGTCGTCAGACCCAGTACTTC.

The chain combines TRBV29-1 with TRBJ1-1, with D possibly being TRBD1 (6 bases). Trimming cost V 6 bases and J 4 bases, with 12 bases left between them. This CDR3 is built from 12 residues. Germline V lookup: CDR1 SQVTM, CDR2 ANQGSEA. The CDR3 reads CSVPGGGTEAFF. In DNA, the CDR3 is TGCAGCGTCCCGGGAGGGGGCACTGAAGCTTTCTTT.

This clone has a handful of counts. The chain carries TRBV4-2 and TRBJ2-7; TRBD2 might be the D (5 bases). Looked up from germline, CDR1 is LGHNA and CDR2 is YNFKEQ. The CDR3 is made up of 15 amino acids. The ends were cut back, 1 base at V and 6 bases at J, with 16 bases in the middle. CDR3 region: CASSQGAGLLSEQYF. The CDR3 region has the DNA TGTGCCAGCAGCCAAGGCGCAGGACTGCTGTCCGAGCAGTACTTC.